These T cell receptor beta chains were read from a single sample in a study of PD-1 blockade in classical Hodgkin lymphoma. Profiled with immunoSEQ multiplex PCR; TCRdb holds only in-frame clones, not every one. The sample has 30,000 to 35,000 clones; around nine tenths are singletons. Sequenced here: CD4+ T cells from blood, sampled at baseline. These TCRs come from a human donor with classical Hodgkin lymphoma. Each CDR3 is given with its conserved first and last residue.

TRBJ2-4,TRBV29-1,CSVHSGGTNIQYF
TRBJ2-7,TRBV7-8,CASSLDGGHSYEQYF
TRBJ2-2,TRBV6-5,CAAAPWGNTGELFF
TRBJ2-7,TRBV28,CASSPLVRDEQYF
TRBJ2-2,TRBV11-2,CASSWGGGNTGELFF
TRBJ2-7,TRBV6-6,CASSSPTGGRYEQYF
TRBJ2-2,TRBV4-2,CASSQDVGVTGELFF
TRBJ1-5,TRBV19,CASSIQTKRNQPQHF
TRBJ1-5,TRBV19,CASRGRLSQPQHF
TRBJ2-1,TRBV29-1,CSVPRYNEQFF
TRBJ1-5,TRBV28,CASSLPLLPRHF
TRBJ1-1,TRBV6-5,CASTPRALNTEAFF
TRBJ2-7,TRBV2,CASRTLSYEQYF
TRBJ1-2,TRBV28,CASSLFTAEYGYTF
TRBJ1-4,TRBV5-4,CASSTGWTTNEKLFF
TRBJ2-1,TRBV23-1,CASLKRERGNEQFF
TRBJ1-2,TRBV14,CARISGESYGYTF
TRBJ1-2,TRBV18,CASSFDRGRSSNYGYTF
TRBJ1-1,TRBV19,CASSREGTGDTEAFF
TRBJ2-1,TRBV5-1,CASSLFGAGSSYNEQFF
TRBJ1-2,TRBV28,CASSSPTGWWGYTF
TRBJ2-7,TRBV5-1,CASSSQPNNPGTGGWEQYF
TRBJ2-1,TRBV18,CASSPVPGAQYNEQFF
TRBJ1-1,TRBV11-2,CASSSSMGTEAFF
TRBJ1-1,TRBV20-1,CSAGVTEAFF
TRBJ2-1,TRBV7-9,CASSLGSLPSYNEQFF
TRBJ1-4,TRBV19,CASSIEGTVANEKLFF
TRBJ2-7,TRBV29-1,CSVAETSGSYEQYF
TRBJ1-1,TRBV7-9,CASSLTGDTEAFF
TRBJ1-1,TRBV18,CASSPGQSNTEAFF
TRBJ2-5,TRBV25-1,CASSEQQIVAGKEETQYF
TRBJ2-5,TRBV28,CASSLKGARAETQYF
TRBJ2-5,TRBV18,CASSPGLPNLGRETQYF
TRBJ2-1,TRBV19,CASSTSGRATYTNEQFF
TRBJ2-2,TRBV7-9,CASSPWTGDAGELFF
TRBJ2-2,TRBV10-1,CARLAGVGELFF
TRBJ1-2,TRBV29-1,CSVGIGNYGYTF
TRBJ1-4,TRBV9,CASSEDRGRGNEKLFF
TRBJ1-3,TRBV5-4,CASSSGQAPGNTIYF
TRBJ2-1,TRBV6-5,CASREREKTYNEQFF
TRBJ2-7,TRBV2,CASSLLAWGSSYEQYF
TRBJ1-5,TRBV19,CASDRDSNQPQHF
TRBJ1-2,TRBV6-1,CASSGQGTANYGYTF
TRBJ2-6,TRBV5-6,CASSLGDRGGAGANVLTF
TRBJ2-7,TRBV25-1,CASSALPFGLGVYEQYF
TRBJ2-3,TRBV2,CASRGLAADTQYF
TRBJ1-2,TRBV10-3,CAISPDTRQGYTF
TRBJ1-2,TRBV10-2,CASSPDRARGYTF
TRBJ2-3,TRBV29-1,CSGLFTDTQYF